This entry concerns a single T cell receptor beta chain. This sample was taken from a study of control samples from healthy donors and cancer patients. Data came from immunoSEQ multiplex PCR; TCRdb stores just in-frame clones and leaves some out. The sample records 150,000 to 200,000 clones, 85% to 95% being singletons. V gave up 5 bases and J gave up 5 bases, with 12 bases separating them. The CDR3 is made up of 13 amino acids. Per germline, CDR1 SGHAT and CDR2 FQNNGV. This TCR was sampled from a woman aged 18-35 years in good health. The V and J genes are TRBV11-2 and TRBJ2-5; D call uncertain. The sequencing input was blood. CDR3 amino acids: CASSPLVLETQYF. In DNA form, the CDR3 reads TGTGCCAGCAGCCCCCTAGTTTTGGAGACCCAGTACTTC.